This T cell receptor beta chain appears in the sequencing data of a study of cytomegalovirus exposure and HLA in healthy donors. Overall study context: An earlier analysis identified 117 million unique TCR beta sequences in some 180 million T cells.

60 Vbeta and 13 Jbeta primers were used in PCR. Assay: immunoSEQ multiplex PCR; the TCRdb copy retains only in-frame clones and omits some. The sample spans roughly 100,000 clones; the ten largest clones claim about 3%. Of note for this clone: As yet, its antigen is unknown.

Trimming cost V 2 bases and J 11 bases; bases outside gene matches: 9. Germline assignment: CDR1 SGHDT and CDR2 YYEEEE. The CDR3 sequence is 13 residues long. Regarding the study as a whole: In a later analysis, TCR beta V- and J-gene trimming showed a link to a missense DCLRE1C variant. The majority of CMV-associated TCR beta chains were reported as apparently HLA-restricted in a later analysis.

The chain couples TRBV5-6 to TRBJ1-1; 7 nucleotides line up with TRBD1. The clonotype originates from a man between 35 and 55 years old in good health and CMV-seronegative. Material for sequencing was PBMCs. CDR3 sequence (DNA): TGTGCCAGCAGCTTAGTACAGGGGTCTGGCGCTTTCTTT. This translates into CASSLVQGSGAFF.